This is a list of T cell receptor beta chains from one sample in a study of shared clonotypes between healthy human individuals. Here immunoSEQ multiplex PCR was the method, and the copy in TCRdb shows in-frame clones only, minus some. In the table there are 2,500,000 or so clones, roughly 93% of which are singletons. The specimen was naive CD4+ T cells from PBMCs. The receptors derive from a man aged 18 to 29 in good health. Some clones in this sample may be carry-over from other donors' samples. CDR3s include the opening cysteine and the closing phenylalanine or tryptophan. Size values are once, few and many counts, or a class for expanded clones, and some rows have none.

- TRBV7-2 CASSSRQGWTDTQYF
- TRBV28 CASSPGRDYEQYF
once TRBV9 CASSPGGVNEQFF
- TRBV9 CASSDPGLAGADTQYF
- TRBV30 CASRTSGSYNEQFF
- TRBV7-2 CASSLDTGTDTQYF
once TRBV7-3 CASSSDRGIYNEQFF
- TRBV2 CASNPPGQGGEKLFF
- TRBV28 CASLVGGLAGVSEQYF
once TRBV9 CASSFRQDPDTQYF
- TRBV28 CASRPNTGELFF
- TRBV28 CASSGQIDWAFF
once TRBV5-8 CASSPGGSAWDTGELFF
- TRBV4-3 CASSLELQGGTEAFF
- TRBV10-1 CASSERGPRGRSEQFF
- TRBV5-5 CASSPTGRGINQPQHF
- TRBV5-1 CASSPGTSGGTGELFF
- TRBV6-6 CASSYRPAGGDTEAFF
- TRBV7-8 CASSLGTGGDQPQHF
- TRBV9 CASSAHKGDPDQETQYF
once TRBV5-1 CASSLPLGEQFF
- TRBV5-6 CASSTSGARDTQYF
- TRBV6-6 CASSLGQGDYEQYF
- TRBV28 CASSFVGYYGYTF
- TRBV9 CASSVSGANTEAFF
few TRBV12-5 CASGQGEETQYF
- TRBV28 CASRRLITGWTEAFF
- TRBV7-8 CASSSSRRQVGYEQYF
- TRBV6-1 CASRSGGSSYEQYF
- TRBV7-3 CASSLTPDTQYF
- TRBV5-1 CASSQKGLAGMTDTQYF
- TRBV28 CASSSIRTGRLRNYGYTF
- TRBV9 CASSAGIANTGELFF
- TRBV14 CASSQDLETAQYF
- TRBV9 CASSPGLAGGRELFF
- TRBV9 CASSARDRGQNEQFF
- TRBV18 CASSRPGTGNQPQHF
- TRBV7-9 CASSAGYHRGAGANVLTF
- TRBV28 CASSLIEWTLGNQPQHF
- TRBV11-2 CASSLYFRGRAVTGELFF
- TRBV19 CASSKGRERSYEQYF
- TRBV5-1 CASSLVGLLQETQYF
- TRBV5-1 CASSLVSGAYNEQFF
- TRBV27 CASSLLATDTQYF
- TRBV6-4 CASGARGKETQYF
- TRBV5-5 CASSLEQGNGNTIYF